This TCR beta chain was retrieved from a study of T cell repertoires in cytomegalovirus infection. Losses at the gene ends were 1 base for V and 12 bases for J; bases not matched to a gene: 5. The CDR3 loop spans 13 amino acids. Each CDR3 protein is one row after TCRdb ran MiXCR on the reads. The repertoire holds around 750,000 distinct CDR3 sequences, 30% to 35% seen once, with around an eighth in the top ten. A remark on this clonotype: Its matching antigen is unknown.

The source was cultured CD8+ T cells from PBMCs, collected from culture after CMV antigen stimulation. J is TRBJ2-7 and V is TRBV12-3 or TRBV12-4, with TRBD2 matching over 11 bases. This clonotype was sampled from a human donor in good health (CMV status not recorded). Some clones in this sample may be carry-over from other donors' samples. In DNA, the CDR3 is TGTGCCAGCAGTTTAGACCTAGCGGGGGGCAGGTACTTC. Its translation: CASSLDLAGGRYF.